The clone carrying this T cell receptor beta chain was recorded many times. The source of the sample is a study of low-dose radiotherapy and immunotherapy resistance in tumors. Covering alpha and beta chains, TRAV- and TRBV-specific primers were used for the first-strand cDNA. The PCR that amplified TCRs ran for 20 cycles, relying on a constant-region primer and a V-primer adapter. TCRdb used MiXCR to reprocess the reads, holding one entry per CDR3 protein. Of around 58,000 distinct CDR3 sequences in the sample, 20% to 25% were seen once. The sample's time point: after trial treatment. Treatment given: LDRT plus nivolumab, ipilimumab, low-dose cyclophosphamide and aspirin (RACIN trial). Germline values: CDR1 SGHRS, CDR2 YFSETQ. Unmatched junction bases numbered 20, after V lost 0 bases and J lost 10 bases. The CDR3 contains 19 residues.

The sequencing here drew on PBMCs, taken after low-dose radiotherapy plus immunotherapy. The receptor comes from a male donor with prostate cancer. The genes are TRBV5-1 and TRBJ2-1, with 9 bases aligning to TRBD2. The DNA for the CDR3 is TGCGCCAGCAGCTTGGTTCGCGGGAGGGCAACCGGCTCCCCCGGCGAGCAGTTCTTC. It codes for CASSLVRGRATGSPGEQFF.